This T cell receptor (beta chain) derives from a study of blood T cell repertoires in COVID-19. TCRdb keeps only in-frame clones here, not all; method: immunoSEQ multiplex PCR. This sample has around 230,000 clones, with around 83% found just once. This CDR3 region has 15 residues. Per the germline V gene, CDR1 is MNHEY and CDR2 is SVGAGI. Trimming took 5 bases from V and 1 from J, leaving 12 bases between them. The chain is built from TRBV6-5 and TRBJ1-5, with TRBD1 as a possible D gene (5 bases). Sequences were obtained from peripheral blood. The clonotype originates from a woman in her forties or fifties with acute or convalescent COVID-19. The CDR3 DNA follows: TGTGCCAGCAGTATGACAGCGGGGAGCAATCAGCCCCAGCATTTT. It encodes CASSMTAGSNQPQHF.